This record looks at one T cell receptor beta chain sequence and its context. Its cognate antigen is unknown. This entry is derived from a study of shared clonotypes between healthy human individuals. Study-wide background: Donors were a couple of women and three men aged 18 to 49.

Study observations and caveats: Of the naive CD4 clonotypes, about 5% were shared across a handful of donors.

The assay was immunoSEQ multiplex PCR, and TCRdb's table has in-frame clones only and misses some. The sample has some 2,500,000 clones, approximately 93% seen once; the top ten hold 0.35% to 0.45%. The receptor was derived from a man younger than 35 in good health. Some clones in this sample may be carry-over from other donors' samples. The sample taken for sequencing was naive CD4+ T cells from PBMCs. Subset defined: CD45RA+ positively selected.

CDR3 sequence (DNA): TGTGCCAGCAGTTTAAGGGACATTAGCTCTGGAAACACCATATATTTT. Translated, it gives CASSLRDISSGNTIYF. The chain is built from TRBV28 and TRBJ1-3; the D gene is possibly TRBD1 (6 bases). The CDR3 length is 16 residues. CDR1 and CDR2 from the germline V gene are MDHEN and SYDVKM. Between the trimmed V and J ends, which lost 2 bases and 0 bases, there was a span of 11 bases.